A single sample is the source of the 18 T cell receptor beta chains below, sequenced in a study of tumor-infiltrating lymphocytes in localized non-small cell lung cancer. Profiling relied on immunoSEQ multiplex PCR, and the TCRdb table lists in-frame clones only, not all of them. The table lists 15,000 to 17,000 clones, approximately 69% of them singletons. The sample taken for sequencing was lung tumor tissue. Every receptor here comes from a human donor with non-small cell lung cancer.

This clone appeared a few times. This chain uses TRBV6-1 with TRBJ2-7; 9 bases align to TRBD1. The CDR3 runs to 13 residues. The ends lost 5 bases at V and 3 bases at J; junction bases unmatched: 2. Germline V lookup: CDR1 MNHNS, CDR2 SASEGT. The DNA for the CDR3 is TGTGCCAGCAGTTCGACAGGGGGCTACGAGCAGTACTTC. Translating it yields CASSSTGGYEQYF.

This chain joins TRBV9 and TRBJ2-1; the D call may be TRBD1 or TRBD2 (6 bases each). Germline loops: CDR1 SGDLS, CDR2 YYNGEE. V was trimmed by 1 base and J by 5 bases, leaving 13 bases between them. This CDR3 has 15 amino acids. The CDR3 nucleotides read TGTGCCAGCAGCGTAAATACTAGGGGGGACAATGAGCAGTTCTTC. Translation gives CASSVNTRGDNEQFF.

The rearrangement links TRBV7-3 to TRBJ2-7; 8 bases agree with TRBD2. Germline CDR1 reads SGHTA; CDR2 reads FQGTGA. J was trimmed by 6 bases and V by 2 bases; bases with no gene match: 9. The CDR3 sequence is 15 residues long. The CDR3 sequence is CASSLESGGPSEQYF. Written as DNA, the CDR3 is TGTGCCAGCAGCTTAGAGTCGGGAGGGCCGTCCGAGCAGTACTTC.

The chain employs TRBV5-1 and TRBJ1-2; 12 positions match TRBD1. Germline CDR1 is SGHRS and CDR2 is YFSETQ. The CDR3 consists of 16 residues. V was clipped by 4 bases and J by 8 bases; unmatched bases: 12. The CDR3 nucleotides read TGCGCCAGCAGCACCGGAATGGGACAGGGGGCAGGAGGCTACACCTTC. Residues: CASSTGMGQGAGGYTF. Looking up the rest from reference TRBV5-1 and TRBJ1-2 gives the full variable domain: KAGVTQTPRYLIKTRGQQVTLSCSPISGHRSVSWYQQTPGQGLQFLFEYFSETQRNKGNFPGRFSGRQFSNSRSEMNVSTLELGDSALYLCASSTGMGQGAGGYTFGSGTRLTVV.

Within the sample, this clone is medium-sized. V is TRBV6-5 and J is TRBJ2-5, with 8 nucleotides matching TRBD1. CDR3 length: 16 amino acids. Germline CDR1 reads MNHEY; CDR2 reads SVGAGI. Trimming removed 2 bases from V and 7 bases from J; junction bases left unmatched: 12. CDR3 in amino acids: CASSYLGGQDWGTQYF. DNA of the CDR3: TGTGCCAGCAGTTACCTAGGGGGACAGGATTGGGGGACCCAGTACTTC.

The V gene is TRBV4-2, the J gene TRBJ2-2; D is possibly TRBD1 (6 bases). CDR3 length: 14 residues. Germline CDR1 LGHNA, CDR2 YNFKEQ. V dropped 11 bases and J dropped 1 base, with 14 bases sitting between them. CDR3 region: CAEPGQVNTGELFF. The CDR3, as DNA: TGTGCCGAACCGGGACAAGTGAACACCGGGGAGCTGTTTTTT.

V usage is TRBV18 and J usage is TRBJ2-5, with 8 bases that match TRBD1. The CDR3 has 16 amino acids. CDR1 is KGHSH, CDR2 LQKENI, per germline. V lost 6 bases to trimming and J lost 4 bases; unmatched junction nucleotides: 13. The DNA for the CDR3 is TGTGCCAGCTCTTCTCGATTTGCAGGGGGCGGAGAGACCCAGTACTTC. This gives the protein CASSSRFAGGGETQYF.

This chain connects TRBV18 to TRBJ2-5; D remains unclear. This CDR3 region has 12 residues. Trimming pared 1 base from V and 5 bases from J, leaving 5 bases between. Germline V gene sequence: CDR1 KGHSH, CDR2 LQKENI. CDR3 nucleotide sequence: TGTGCCAGCTCACCACTTTGGGAGACCCAGTACTTC. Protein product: CASSPLWETQYF.

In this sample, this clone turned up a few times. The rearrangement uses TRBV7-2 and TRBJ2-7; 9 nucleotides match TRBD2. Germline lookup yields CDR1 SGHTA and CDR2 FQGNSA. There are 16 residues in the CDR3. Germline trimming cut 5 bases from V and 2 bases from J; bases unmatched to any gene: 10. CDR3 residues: CASSSTAGGSPYEQYF. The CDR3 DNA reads TGTGCCAGCAGCAGCACAGCGGGAGGTTCACCCTACGAGCAGTACTTC.

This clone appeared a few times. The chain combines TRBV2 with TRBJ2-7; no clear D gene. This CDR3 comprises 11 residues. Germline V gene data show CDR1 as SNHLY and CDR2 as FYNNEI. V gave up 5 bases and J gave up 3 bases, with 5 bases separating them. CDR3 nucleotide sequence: TGTGCCAGCAGTCTAATCTACGAGCAGTACTTC. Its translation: CASSLIYEQYF.

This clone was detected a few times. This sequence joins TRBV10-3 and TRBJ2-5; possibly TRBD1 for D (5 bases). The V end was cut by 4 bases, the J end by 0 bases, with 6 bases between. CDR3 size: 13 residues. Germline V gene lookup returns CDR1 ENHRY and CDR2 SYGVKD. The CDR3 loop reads CAISVRDQETQYF. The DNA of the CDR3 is TGTGCCATCAGTGTCAGGGACCAAGAGACCCAGTACTTC.

This chain's CDR3 is CASSLAPRGGYAEAFF. The CDR3 DNA follows: TGTGCCAGCAGCTTAGCCCCTAGGGGAGGGTATGCTGAAGCTTTCTTT. The chain uses TRBV7-9 and TRBJ1-1; D perhaps matches TRBD1 (5 bases). Germline assignment: CDR1 SEHNR and CDR2 FQNEAQ (reference sequence). The germline V and J ends were trimmed by 0 bases and 6 bases, with 17 bases remaining between them. This CDR3 has 16 residues.

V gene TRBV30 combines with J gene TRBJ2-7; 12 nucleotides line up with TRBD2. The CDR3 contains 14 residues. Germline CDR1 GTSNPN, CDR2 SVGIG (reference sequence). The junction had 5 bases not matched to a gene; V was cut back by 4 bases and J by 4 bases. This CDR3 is CAWTSGRARYEQYF. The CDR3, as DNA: TGTGCCTGGACTAGCGGGAGGGCCCGGTACGAGCAGTACTTC.

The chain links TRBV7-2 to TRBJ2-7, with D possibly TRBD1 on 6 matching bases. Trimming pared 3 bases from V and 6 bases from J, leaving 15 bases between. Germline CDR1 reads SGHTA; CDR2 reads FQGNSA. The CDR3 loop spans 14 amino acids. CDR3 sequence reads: CASSLGAPLREQYF. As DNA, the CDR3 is TGTGCCAGCAGCTTGGGGGCACCACTACGCGAGCAGTACTTC.

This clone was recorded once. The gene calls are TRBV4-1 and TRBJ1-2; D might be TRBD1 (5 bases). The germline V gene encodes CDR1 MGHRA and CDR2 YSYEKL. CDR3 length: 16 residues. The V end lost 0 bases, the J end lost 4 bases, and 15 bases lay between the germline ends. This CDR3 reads CASSQDSGTVLYGYTF. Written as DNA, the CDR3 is TGCGCCAGCAGCCAAGATAGTGGGACGGTCCTCTATGGCTACACCTTC.

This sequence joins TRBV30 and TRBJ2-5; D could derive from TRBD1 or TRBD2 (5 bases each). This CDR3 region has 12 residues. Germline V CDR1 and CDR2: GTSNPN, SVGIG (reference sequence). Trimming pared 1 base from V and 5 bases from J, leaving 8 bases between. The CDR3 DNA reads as TGTGCCTGGAGTGCAGGGACGGAGACCCAGTACTTC. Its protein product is CAWSAGTETQYF.

The CDR3 here is CASSLAKPGLWGNIQYF. CDR3 DNA: TGCGCCAGCAGCTTAGCAAAACCTGGACTATGGGGCAACATTCAGTACTTC. The chain couples TRBV5-1 to TRBJ2-4; D might be TRBD2 (6 bases). This CDR3 is built from 17 residues. The germline V gene has CDR1 SGHRS and CDR2 YFSETQ. V gave up 2 bases and J gave up 7 bases, with 22 bases separating them.

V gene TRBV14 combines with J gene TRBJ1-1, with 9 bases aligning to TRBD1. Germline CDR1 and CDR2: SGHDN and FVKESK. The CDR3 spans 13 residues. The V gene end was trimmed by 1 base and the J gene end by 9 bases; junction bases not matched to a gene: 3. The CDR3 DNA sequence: TGTGCCAGCAGCCAAGTGCACAGGGGGCAAGCTTTCTTT. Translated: CASSQVHRGQAFF.